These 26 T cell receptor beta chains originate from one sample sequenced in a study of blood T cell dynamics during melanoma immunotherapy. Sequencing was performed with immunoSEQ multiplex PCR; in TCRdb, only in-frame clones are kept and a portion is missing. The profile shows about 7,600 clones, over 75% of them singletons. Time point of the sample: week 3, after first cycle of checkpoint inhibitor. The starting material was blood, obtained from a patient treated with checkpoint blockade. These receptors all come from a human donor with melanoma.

CDR3 region: CASSLERQTNYGYTF. The CDR3 DNA sequence: TGTGCCAGCAGCCTCGAACGACAGACCAACTATGGCTACACCTTC. The gene calls are TRBV7-6 and TRBJ1-2, with a weak D call TRBD1 (5 bases). Trimming left V 5 bases short and J 2 bases short, with 15 bases between. The CDR3 totals 15 residues. Germline V gene data show CDR1 as SGHVS and CDR2 as FNYEAQ.

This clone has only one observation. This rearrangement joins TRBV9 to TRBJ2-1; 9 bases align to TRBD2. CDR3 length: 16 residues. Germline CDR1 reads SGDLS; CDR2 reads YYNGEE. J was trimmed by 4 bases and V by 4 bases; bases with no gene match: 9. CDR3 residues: CASSPVAGEGYNEQFF. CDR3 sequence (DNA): TGTGCCAGCAGCCCCGTAGCGGGAGAGGGTTACAATGAGCAGTTCTTC.

The CDR3 region has the DNA TGTGCCAGCAGCGTTTCGGGGGACGGAAATCAGCCCCAGCATTTT. It specifies CASSVSGDGNQPQHF. The genes are TRBV9 and TRBJ1-5, with a tentative D call TRBD1 (5 bases). Looked up from germline, CDR1 is SGDLS and CDR2 is YYNGEE. The V gene lost 2 bases and the J gene lost 4 bases, with 13 bases spanning the gap. There are 15 residues in the CDR3.

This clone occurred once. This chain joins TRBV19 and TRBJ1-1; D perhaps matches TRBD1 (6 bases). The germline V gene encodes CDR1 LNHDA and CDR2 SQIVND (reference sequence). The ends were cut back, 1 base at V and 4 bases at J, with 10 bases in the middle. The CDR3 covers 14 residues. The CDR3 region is CASSIGGGGTEAFF. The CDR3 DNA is TGTGCCAGTAGTATAGGTGGAGGGGGCACTGAAGCTTTCTTT.

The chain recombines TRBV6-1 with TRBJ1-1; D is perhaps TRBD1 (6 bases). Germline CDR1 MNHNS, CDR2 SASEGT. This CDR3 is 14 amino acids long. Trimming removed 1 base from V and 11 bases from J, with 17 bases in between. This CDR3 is CASSEVPSRGSAFF. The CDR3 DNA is TGTGCCAGCAGTGAAGTCCCTTCAAGGGGGTCCGCTTTCTTT.

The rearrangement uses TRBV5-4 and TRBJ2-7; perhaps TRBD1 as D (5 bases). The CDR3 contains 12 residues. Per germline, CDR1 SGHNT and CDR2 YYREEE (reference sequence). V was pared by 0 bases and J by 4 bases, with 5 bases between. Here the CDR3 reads CASSLEGYEQYF. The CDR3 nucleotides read TGTGCCAGCAGCTTGGAGGGGTACGAGCAGTACTTC. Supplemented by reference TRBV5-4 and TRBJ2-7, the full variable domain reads ETGVTQSPTHLIKTRGQQVTLRCSSQSGHNTVSWYQQALGQGPQFIFQYYREEENGRGNFPPRFSGLQFPNYSSELNVNALELDDSALYLCASSLEGYEQYFGPGTRLTVT.

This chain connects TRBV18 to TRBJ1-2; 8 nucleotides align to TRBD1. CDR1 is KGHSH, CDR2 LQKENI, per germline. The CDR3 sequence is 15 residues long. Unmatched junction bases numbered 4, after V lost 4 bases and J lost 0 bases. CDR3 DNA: TGTGCCAGCTCACTTGGGACAGGTTCTAACTATGGCTACACCTTC. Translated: CASSLGTGSNYGYTF.

Here the CDR3 reads CASKGPGDHSGANVLTF. CDR3 sequence (DNA): TGTGCCAGTAAGGGGCCAGGGGACCACTCTGGGGCCAACGTCCTGACTTTC. The chain is built from TRBV19 and TRBJ2-6; a possible D gene is TRBD1 (6 bases). Germline V gene lookup returns CDR1 LNHDA and CDR2 SQIVND (reference sequence). The CDR3 contains 17 residues. Trimming took 7 bases from V and 0 from J, leaving 16 bases between them.

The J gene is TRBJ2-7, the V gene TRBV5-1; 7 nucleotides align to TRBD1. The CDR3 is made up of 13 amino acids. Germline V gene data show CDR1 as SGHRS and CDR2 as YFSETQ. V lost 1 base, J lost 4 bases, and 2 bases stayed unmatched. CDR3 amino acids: CASSLSTGYEQYV. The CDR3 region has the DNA TGCGCCAGCAGCTTGTCGACAGGGTACGAGCAGTACGTC.

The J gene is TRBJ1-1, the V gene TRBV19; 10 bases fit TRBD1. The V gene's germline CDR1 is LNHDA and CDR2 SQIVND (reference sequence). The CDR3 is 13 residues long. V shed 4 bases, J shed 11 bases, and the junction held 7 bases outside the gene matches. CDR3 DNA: TGTGCCAGTAGTACCGGACAGGGGGTCTCGGCTTTCTTT. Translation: CASSTGQGVSAFF.

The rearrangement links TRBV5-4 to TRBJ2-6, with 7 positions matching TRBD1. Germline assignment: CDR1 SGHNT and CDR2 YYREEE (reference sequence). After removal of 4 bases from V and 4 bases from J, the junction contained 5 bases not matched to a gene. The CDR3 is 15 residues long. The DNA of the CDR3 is TGTGCCAGCAGCCCAGGGGGAACCGGGGCCAACGTCCTGACTTTC. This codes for CASSPGGTGANVLTF.

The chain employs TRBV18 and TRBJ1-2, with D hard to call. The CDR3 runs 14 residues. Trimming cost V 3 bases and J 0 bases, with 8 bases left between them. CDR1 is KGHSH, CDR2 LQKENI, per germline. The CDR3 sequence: CASSPDTANYGYTF. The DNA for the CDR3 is TGTGCCAGCTCACCTGACACTGCTAACTATGGCTACACCTTC.

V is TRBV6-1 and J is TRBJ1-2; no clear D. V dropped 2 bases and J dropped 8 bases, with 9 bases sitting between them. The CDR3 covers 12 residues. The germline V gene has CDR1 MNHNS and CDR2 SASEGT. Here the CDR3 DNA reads TGTGCCAGCAGTGAACTGGCGAGGGGCTACACCTTC. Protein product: CASSELARGYTF.

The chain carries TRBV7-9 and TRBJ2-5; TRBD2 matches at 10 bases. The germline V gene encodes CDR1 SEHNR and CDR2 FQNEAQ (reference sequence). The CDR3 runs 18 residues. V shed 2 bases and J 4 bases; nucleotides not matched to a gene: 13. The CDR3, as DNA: TGTGCCAGCAGCTTATCGGTAGCGGGAGGCATCCCCCCAGAGACCCAGTACTTC. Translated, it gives CASSLSVAGGIPPETQYF.

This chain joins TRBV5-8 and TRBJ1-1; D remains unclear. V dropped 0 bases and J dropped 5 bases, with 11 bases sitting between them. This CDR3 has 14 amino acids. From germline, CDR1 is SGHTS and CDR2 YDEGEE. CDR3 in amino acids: CASSLGRYGTEAFF. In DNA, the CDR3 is TGTGCCAGCAGCTTGGGACGTTATGGGACTGAAGCTTTCTTT.

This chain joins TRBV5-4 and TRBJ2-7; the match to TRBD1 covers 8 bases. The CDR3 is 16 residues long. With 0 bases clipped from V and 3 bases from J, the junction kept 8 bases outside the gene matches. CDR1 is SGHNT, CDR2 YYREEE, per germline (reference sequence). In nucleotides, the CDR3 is TGTGCCAGCAGCTTGGGGGCCGGGACAGGACTCTACGAGCAGTACTTC. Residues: CASSLGAGTGLYEQYF.

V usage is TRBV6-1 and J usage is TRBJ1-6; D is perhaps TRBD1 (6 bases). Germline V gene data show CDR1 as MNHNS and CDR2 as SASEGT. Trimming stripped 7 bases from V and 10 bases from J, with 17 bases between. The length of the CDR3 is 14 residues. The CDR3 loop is CASTRQAEGSPLHF. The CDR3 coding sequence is TGTGCCAGCACAAGACAGGCCGAAGGCTCACCCCTCCACTTT.

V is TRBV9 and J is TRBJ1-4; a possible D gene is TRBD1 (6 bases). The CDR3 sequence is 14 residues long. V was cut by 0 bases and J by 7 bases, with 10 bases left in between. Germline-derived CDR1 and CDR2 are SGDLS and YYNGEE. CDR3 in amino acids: CASSVEGQTEKLFF. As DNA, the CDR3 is TGTGCCAGCAGCGTAGAAGGACAGACTGAAAAACTGTTTTTT.

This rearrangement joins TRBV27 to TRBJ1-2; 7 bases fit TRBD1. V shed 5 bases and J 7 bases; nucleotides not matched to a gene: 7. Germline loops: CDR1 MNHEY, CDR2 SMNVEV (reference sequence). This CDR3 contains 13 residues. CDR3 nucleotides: TGTGCCAGCAGTGATAGGGGGCGAAGTGGCTACACCTTC. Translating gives CASSDRGRSGYTF.

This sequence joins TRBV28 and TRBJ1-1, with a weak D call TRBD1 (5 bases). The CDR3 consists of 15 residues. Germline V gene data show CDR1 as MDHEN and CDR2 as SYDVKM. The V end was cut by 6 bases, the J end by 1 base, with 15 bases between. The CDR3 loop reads CASSSPGTANTEAFF. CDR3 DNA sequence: TGTGCCAGCAGCTCTCCCGGGACGGCGAACACTGAAGCTTTCTTT.

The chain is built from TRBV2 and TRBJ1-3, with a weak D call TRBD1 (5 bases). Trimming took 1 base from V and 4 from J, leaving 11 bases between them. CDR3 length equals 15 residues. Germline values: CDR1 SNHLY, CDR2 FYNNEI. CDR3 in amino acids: CASSEGTTKGNTIYF. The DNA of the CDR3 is TGTGCCAGCAGTGAAGGGACAACGAAGGGAAACACCATATATTTT.

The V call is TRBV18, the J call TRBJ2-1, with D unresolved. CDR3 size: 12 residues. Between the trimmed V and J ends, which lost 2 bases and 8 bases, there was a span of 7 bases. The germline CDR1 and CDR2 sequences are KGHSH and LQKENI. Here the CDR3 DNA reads TGTGCCAGCTCACCAGGGTACGATGAGCAGTTCTTC. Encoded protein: CASSPGYDEQFF.

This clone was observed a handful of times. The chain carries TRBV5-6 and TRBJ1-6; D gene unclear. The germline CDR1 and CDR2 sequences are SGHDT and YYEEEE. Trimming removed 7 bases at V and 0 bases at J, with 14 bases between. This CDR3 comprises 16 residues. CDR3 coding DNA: TGTGCCAGCCGCCGCGGGCCTAGCTCCTATAATTCACCCCTCCACTTT. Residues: CASRRGPSSYNSPLHF. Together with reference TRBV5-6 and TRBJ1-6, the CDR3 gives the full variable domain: DAGVTQSPTHLIKTRGQQVTLRCSPKSGHDTVSWYQQALGQGPQFIFQYYEEEERQRGNFPDRFSGHQFPNYSSELNVNALLLGDSALYLCASRRGPSSYNSPLHFGNGTRLTVT.

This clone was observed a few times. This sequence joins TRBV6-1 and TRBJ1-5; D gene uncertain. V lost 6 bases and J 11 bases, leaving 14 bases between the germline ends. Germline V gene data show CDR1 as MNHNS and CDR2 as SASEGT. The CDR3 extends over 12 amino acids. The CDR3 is CASSDRTAAQHF. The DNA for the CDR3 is TGTGCCAGCAGCGACCGGACCGCGGCCCAGCATTTT.

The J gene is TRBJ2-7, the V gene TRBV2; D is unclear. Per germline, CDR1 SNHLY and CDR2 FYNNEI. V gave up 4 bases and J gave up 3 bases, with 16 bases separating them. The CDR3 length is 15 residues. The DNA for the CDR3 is TGTGCCAGCAGTGGAACTCGGGCCGTAGGCTACGAGCAGTACTTC. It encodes CASSGTRAVGYEQYF.

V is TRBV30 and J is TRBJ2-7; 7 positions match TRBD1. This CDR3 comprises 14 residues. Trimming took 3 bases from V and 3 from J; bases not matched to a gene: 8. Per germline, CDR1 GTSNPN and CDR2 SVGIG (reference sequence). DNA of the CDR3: TGTGCCTGGAGAAACAGGGGAAGGGGCTACGAGCAGTACTTC. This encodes CAWRNRGRGYEQYF.